This is a list of T cell receptor beta chains from one sample in a study of CDR3 diversity in severe acne. TCRdb reprocessed the PCR reads with MiXCR, giving one entry per CDR3 protein. The sample holds under 100,000 distinct CDR3 sequences; about 48% are singletons and the top ten take roughly 9.1%. Material: blood. These receptors came from a male donor in good health, serving as a control. The CDR3 runs from the conserved cysteine through the conserved F or W. A D gene is named only where the DNA matches it firmly. Rows may omit the clone size; those that give it use once, few, many or a size class.

V gene	clone size	J gene	D gene	CDR3 DNA	CDR3 protein
TRBV25-1	NA	TRBJ2-7	NA	TGTGCCAGCAGTGAACTATCTGGCGGGAACAACTACGAGCAGTACTTC	CASSELSGGNNYEQYF
TRBV29-1	few	TRBJ1-2	NA	TGCAGCGTTGAAAGAGACATCGATGGCTACACCTTC	CSVERDIDGYTF
TRBV9	many	TRBJ2-3	NA	TGTGCCAGCAGCCTCATGGGCGGCGGGACCACAGATACGCAGTATTTT	CASSLMGGGTTDTQYF
TRBV7-9	NA	TRBJ1-1	TRBD1	TGTGCCAGCAGCAACCCCGACAGGGGGGCTGAAGCTTTCTTT	CASSNPDRGAEAFF
TRBV19	NA	TRBJ1-2	NA	TGTGCCAGTAGTATTGTAAGCCGCGGGACCTATGGCTACACCTTC	CASSIVSRGTYGYTF
TRBV12-3/TRBV12-4	many	TRBJ1-1	NA	TGTGCCAGCAGCATAGAACTAACTGAAGCTTTCTTT	CASSIELTEAFF
TRBV7-3	many	TRBJ2-5	TRBD1	TGTGCCAGCAGCACATACAGGGGGTCGGGAGAGACCCAGTACTTC	CASSTYRGSGETQYF
TRBV20-1	NA	TRBJ2-5	TRBD1	TGCAGTGCTAGAACCGGGACAGGGGGAGAGACCCAGTACTTC	CSARTGTGGETQYF
TRBV19	many	TRBJ1-1	TRBD1	TGTGCCAGTAGTATCACAGGGGGCCCGCCTAACACTGAAGCTTTCTTT	CASSITGGPPNTEAFF
TRBV10-2	NA	TRBJ1-5	NA	TGCGCCAGCAGTGAGTCGAGATGGGGAAAGGCAGGGGACATCAAGCCCCAGCATTTT	CASSESRWGKAGDIKPQHF
TRBV9	few	TRBJ1-1	NA	TGTGCCAGCAGCGGGGGGGGACATAACACTGAAGCTTTCTTT	CASSGGGHNTEAFF
TRBV7-6	few	TRBJ2-5	NA	TGTGCCAGCAGCTCGGGGGTACAAGAGACCCAGTACTTC	CASSSGVQETQYF
TRBV15	few	TRBJ1-1	NA	TGTGCCACCAGCAGGCCGGGAACTGAAGCTTTCTTT	CATSRPGTEAFF
TRBV20-1	NA	TRBJ2-1	TRBD2	TGCAGTGCTCGCAAGACTAGCGGGAGGGACTACAATGAGCAGTTCTTC	CSARKTSGRDYNEQFF
TRBV6-5	many	TRBJ1-2	TRBD1	TGTGCCAGCAGTTACTGGGGACAGGGGAATTATGGCTACACCTTC	CASSYWGQGNYGYTF
TRBV4-1	NA	TRBJ1-2	NA	TGCGCCAGCAGCCAACCAACCACCGCAGGGACCAACTATGGCTACACCTTC	CASSQPTTAGTNYGYTF
TRBV5-1	NA	TRBJ1-5	TRBD1	TGCGCCAGCAGCTGGACAGGGGTAGAGCAGCCCCAGCATTTT	CASSWTGVEQPQHF
TRBV7-3	few	TRBJ2-5	NA	TGTGCCAGCAGCTCCTCGTACCAAGAGACCCAGTACTTC	CASSSSYQETQYF
TRBV20-1	NA	TRBJ1-6	NA	TGCAGTGGCAAGACAGGAGCTAATTCACCCCTCCACTTT	CSGKTGANSPLHF
TRBV29-1	NA	TRBJ2-7	NA	TGCAGCGTTGAAAGGGGACCGAACTACGAGCAGTACTTC	CSVERGPNYEQYF
TRBV7-9	NA	TRBJ2-2	NA	NA	CASSLAGSPYEQYFGELFF
TRBV7-9	many	TRBJ2-2	TRBD1	TGTGCCAGCAGCTTACAGGGGGCCGTCGGGGAGCTGTTTTTT	CASSLQGAVGELFF
TRBV29-1	NA	TRBJ2-2	NA	TGCAGCGTTGTGTGGTTCGCGAACACCGGGGAGCTGTTTTTT	CSVVWFANTGELFF
TRBV19	NA	TRBJ2-7	TRBD1	TGTGCCAGTGGACAGGGTCTCGAGCAGTACTTC	CASGQGLEQYF
TRBV7-8	NA	TRBJ2-3	NA	TGTGCCAGTAAATGGGAGACCGGGGTTGCTAGCACAGATACGCAGTATTTT	CASKWETGVASTDTQYF
TRBV6-5	NA	TRBJ1-1	NA	TGTGCCAGCAGTTACGCTGGGAGCACCAACACTGAAGCTTTCTTT	CASSYAGSTNTEAFF
TRBV6-5	NA	TRBJ2-3	NA	TGTGCCAGCAGAGGGGGCACAGATACGCAGTATTTT	CASRGGTDTQYF
TRBV5-6	NA	TRBJ2-2	NA	TGTGCCAGCAGCTCGCCTAGCTACACCGGGGAGCTGTTTTTT	CASSSPSYTGELFF
TRBV7-3	NA	TRBJ2-5	TRBD1	TGTGCCAGCAGCTTAACAGGGGGCGCGGGCGGAGAGACCCAGTACTTC	CASSLTGGAGGETQYF
TRBV20-1	few	TRBJ1-5	NA	TGCAGTGCTAGTGTGGGATATAGCAATCAGCCCCAGCATTTT	CSASVGYSNQPQHF
TRBV6-1	NA	TRBJ2-3	NA	TGTGCCAGCCCTGGGGGCACAGATACGCAGTATTTT	CASPGGTDTQYF
TRBV5-4	NA	TRBJ2-7	TRBD2	TGTGCCAGCAGCTTAAGGACTAGCGGCTACGAGCAGTACTTC	CASSLRTSGYEQYF
TRBV5-1	NA	TRBJ2-2	TRBD2	TGCGCCAGCAGCAGCGCAGCGGGAGCCCACCGTGGGGGGGAGCTGTTTTTT	CASSSAAGAHRGGELFF
TRBV5-1	NA	TRBJ2-2	NA	TGTGCCAGCAGCTTTACCAGGAACACTGGGGAGCTGTTTTTT	CASSFTRNTGELFF
TRBV7-6	NA	TRBJ2-5	NA	TGTGCCAGCAGCCCCTTCCCCCCCAGGGGGGGAGAGACCCAGTACTTC	CASSPFPPRGGETQYF
TRBV7-3	few	TRBJ1-2	NA	TGTGCCAGCAGCTTAAATGGGGGGAACTATGGCTACACCTTC	CASSLNGGNYGYTF
TRBV7-2	once	TRBJ2-2	NA	TGTGCCAGCAGCTCCCAATCCGGGACAGGGGAGCTGTTTTTT	CASSSQSGTGELFF
TRBV19	few	TRBJ1-5	NA	TGTGCCACCTTCAGGAGAGGGAGCAATCAGCCCCAGCATTTT	CATFRRGSNQPQHF
TRBV6-2/TRBV6-3	NA	TRBJ1-1	NA	TGTGCCAGCAGTTACCGCGTGGGGAACACTGAAGCTTTCTTT	CASSYRVGNTEAFF
TRBV25-1	NA	TRBJ2-2	NA	TGTGCCAGCAGCGCCTCTAGCGACACCGGGGAGCTGTTTTTT	CASSASSDTGELFF
TRBV11-2	once	TRBJ2-7	NA	TGTGCCAGCAGCTTAGGGTCTTTTTACGAGCAGTACTTC	CASSLGSFYEQYF
TRBV27	NA	TRBJ2-1	TRBD2	TGTGCCAGCAGTTTAATCCGACTAGCGAGCACAGATACGCAGTTCTTC	CASSLIRLASTDTQFF
TRBV10-3	NA	TRBJ2-7	TRBD2	TGTGCCAGCAGTAAACTAGCGGGAGGGCCGGATGAGCAGTACTTC	CASSKLAGGPDEQYF
TRBV7-2	NA	TRBJ2-2	TRBD2	TGTGCCAGCAGCCGACTAGCGGGAGGCGGTAGCGGGGAGCTGTTTTTT	CASSRLAGGGSGELFF
TRBV7-9	NA	TRBJ1-1	TRBD1	TGTGCCAGCAGCTTAACGACAGGGGTTGAAGCTTTCTTT	CASSLTTGVEAFF
TRBV20-1	medium-sized	TRBJ1-3	TRBD1	TGCAGTGCTCACCGACAGGGGTCTGGAAACACCATATATTTT	CSAHRQGSGNTIYF